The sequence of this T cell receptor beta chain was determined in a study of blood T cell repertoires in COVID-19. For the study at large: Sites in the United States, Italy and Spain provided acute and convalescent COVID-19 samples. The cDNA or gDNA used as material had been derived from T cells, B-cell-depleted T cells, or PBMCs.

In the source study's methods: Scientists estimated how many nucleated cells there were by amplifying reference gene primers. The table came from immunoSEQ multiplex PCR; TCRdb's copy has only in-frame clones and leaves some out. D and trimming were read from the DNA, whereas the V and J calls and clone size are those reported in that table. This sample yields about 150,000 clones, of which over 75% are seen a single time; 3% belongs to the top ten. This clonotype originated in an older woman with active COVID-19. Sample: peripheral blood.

The CDR3 DNA reads TGCGCCAGCAGCCTTGGTCTAGTCGCGAACCCTAGCACAGATACGCAGTATTTT. Amino acid sequence: CASSLGLVANPSTDTQYF. The J gene is TRBJ2-3, the V gene TRBV5-1; D gene ambiguous. Germline lookup yields CDR1 SGHRS and CDR2 YFSETQ. V gave up 4 bases and J gave up 0 bases, with 21 bases separating them. The CDR3 spans 18 residues.